Shown below are 18 T cell receptor beta chains from a single sample sequenced in a study of cytomegalovirus exposure and HLA in healthy donors (dated by TCRdb to the late 2010s). The library came from the immunoSEQ multiplex PCR assay. A mixture of 60 forward primers for TCR Vbeta segments and 13 reverse primers for TCR Jbeta segments was used in the multiplex PCR. Here the immuneACCESS table is served through TCRdb, limited to in-frame sequences with V and J called. Missing clones are a known gap in these copies; in checked studies unresolved V genes cover under half, and the rest lacks a known reason. Present in this sample are about 160,000 clones, under 85% of which were seen just once. The top ten clonotypes cover about 1.5% of the sample. Sequenced material: PBMCs. The receptors shown here come from a woman aged 30 to 39 in good health and CMV-seronegative.

In this sample, this clone turned up once. This chain uses TRBV6-1 with TRBJ1-1; 8 positions agree with TRBD1. With V trimmed by 8 bases and J by 0 bases, 2 bases remained unmatched. Germline CDR1 is MNHNS and CDR2 is SASEGT. This CDR3 region has 13 residues. CDR3 in amino acids: CASGQGLNTEAFF. CDR3 DNA sequence: TGTGCCAGCGGACAGGGTCTGAACACTGAAGCTTTCTTT.

Only a few counts were recorded for this clone. This rearrangement joins TRBV7-9 to TRBJ1-5, with 7 bases matching TRBD1. The germline V gene has CDR1 SEHNR and CDR2 FQNEAQ (reference sequence). The CDR3 spans 14 residues. J gave up 8 bases and V 6 bases, and 10 bases lay outside the gene matches. CDR3 region: CASSTGGGPEPQHF. In DNA form, the CDR3 reads TGTGCCAGCAGTACGGGAGGGGGCCCTGAGCCCCAGCATTTT.

The chain couples TRBV7-9 to TRBJ1-4; D unclear. V lost 8 bases and J lost 7, with 14 bases in between. Looked up from germline, CDR1 is SEHNR and CDR2 is FQNEAQ (reference sequence). The CDR3 spans 13 residues. CDR3 coding DNA: TGTGCCAGCGGTGAGCAGGTCACTGAAAAACTGTTTTTT. As protein: CASGEQVTEKLFF.

This clone was recorded only once. V and J are TRBV7-9 and TRBJ1-1; 11 positions match TRBD1. Germline V CDR1 and CDR2: SEHNR, FQNEAQ (reference sequence). The CDR3 is 16 residues long. V lost 5 bases to trimming and J lost 3 bases; unmatched junction nucleotides: 8. CDR3 DNA: TGTGCCAGCAGCCTAGGACAGGGGGCATTGGACACTGAAGCTTTCTTT. Its protein is CASSLGQGALDTEAFF.

Only a few counts were recorded for this clone. The gene calls are TRBV28 and TRBJ2-1; D may be TRBD2 (6 bases). V was clipped by 3 bases and J by 2 bases, with 11 bases between them. CDR3 length: 15 residues. In germline, CDR1 is MDHEN, CDR2 SYDVKM. The chain's CDR3 is CASSFPGAAYNEQFF. CDR3 nucleotide sequence: TGTGCCAGCAGTTTCCCGGGAGCGGCCTACAATGAGCAGTTCTTC.

This clone was counted between two and nine times. The chain employs TRBV12-5 and TRBJ1-1, with unresolved D. Trimming took off 4 bases at V and 1 base at J, with 7 bases between the two ends. Germline-derived CDR1 and CDR2 are LGHNT and FRNRAP. This CDR3 has 13 amino acids. The CDR3 nucleotides are TGTGCTAGTGGTTCTTCAGGGAACACTGAAGCTTTCTTT. It specifies CASGSSGNTEAFF. Drawing the rest from reference TRBV12-5 and TRBJ1-1, the complete variable domain is DARVTQTPRHKVTEMGQEVTMRCQPILGHNTVFWYRQTMMQGLELLAYFRNRAPLDDSGMPKDRFSAEMPDATLATLKIQPSEPRDSAVYFCASGSSGNTEAFFGQGTRLTVV.

This clone has a handful of counts. CDR3 DNA: TGTGCCAGCAGTAGTTTTGGGGGCAGCAATCAGCCCCAGCATTTT. Residues: CASSSFGGSNQPQHF. The rearrangement joins TRBV6-1 to TRBJ1-5; a weak D match, TRBD1 (6 bases). The CDR3 contains 15 residues. Germline V gene lookup returns CDR1 MNHNS and CDR2 SASEGT. The germline V and J ends were trimmed by 5 bases and 1 base, with 12 bases remaining between them.

The chain recombines TRBV19 with TRBJ2-2; TRBD1 might be the D (5 bases). V was clipped by 1 base and J by 4 bases, with 7 bases between them. Germline-derived CDR1 and CDR2 are LNHDA and SQIVND (reference sequence). The CDR3 totals 14 residues. CDR3 loop: CASSIGGATGELFF. The CDR3 nucleotides are TGTGCCAGTAGTATAGGTGGGGCCACCGGGGAGCTGTTTTTT.

The V gene is TRBV29-1, the J gene TRBJ1-1, with D possibly matching TRBD1 (5 bases). Germline-derived CDR1 and CDR2 are SQVTM and ANQGSEA. V was clipped by 4 bases and J by 7 bases, with 7 bases between them. This CDR3 comprises 10 residues. CDR3 sequence: CSVGDFEAFF. For the CDR3, the DNA is TGCAGCGTTGGGGACTTTGAAGCTTTCTTT. The full variable domain, with the rest looked up from reference TRBV29-1 and TRBJ1-1, is SAVISQKPSRDICQRGTSLTIQCQVDSQVTMMFWYRQQPGQSLTLIATANQGSEATYESGFVIDKFPISRPNLTFSTLTVSNMSPEDSSIYLCSVGDFEAFFGQGTRLTVV.

The chain combines TRBV27 with TRBJ1-1; a possible D gene is TRBD1 (5 bases). CDR1 and CDR2 from the germline V gene are MNHEY and SMNVEV (reference sequence). The CDR3 totals 14 residues. Trimming took 6 bases from V and 3 from J, leaving 14 bases between them. CDR3 DNA: TGTGCCAGCAGACCCCAGGGAGGATACACTGAAGCTTTCTTT. Translated, it gives CASRPQGGYTEAFF.

The chain joins TRBV4-3 to TRBJ2-3; maybe TRBD1 (5 bases). Trimming shortened V by 3 bases and J by 0 bases, and 7 bases separated the two germline ends. The CDR3 covers 14 residues. Looked up from germline, CDR1 is LGHNA and CDR2 is YSLEER. CDR3 sequence reads: CASSHRQSTDTQYF. The CDR3 DNA follows: TGCGCCAGCAGCCATAGACAGAGCACAGATACGCAGTATTTT.

The chain is built from TRBV7-2 and TRBJ1-4; D remains ambiguous. The germline V gene has CDR1 SGHTA and CDR2 FQGNSA. V was shortened by 10 bases and J by 8 bases, with 20 bases between the two germline ends. The CDR3 is 14 amino acids. The CDR3 here is CATAPKTGWEKLFF. Written as DNA, the CDR3 is TGTGCCACAGCCCCAAAGACGGGATGGGAAAAACTGTTTTTT.

The gene calls are TRBV5-4 and TRBJ1-1; perhaps TRBD1 as D (5 bases). The V gene's germline CDR1 is SGHNT and CDR2 YYREEE (reference sequence). There are 16 residues in the CDR3. V was shortened by 6 bases and J by 1 base, with 19 bases between the two germline ends. The CDR3 region has the DNA TGTGCCAGCAACCCCCGAGCCGGACACCCGAACACTGAAGCTTTCTTT. This sequence encodes CASNPRAGHPNTEAFF.

V and J are TRBV5-1 and TRBJ2-3, with D possibly being TRBD2 (6 bases). This CDR3 is 14 amino acids long. Germline V gene sequence: CDR1 SGHRS, CDR2 YFSETQ. V lost 5 bases, J lost 0 bases, and 10 bases lay in between. In DNA form, the CDR3 reads TGCGCCAGCAGTCCGGGACTCAGCACAGATACGCAGTATTTT. It encodes CASSPGLSTDTQYF.

The rearrangement joins TRBV5-4 to TRBJ2-7, with 8 nucleotides matching TRBD1. The CDR3 is made up of 13 amino acids. CDR1 and CDR2 (germline): SGHNT, YYREEE (reference sequence). Trimming removed 1 base from V and 3 bases from J; junction bases left unmatched: 0. As DNA, the CDR3 is TGTGCCAGCAGCTTGACAGGGGGCTACGAGCAGTACTTC. Residues: CASSLTGGYEQYF.

The rearrangement uses TRBV5-1 and TRBJ1-2, with 7 bases lining up with TRBD1. CDR1 is SGHRS and CDR2 is YFSETQ in the germline V gene. The CDR3 covers 15 residues. V gave up 0 bases and J gave up 5 bases; unmatched junction bases: 7. This CDR3 reads CASSLALDRSYGYTF. The CDR3 nucleotides read TGCGCCAGCAGCTTGGCTTTGGACAGGTCTTATGGCTACACCTTC.

The chain carries TRBV28 and TRBJ1-4; maybe TRBD1 (6 bases). The CDR3 sequence is 14 residues long. Germline V gene data show CDR1 as MDHEN and CDR2 as SYDVKM. The V end was cut by 4 bases, the J end by 4 bases, with 10 bases between. CDR3 amino acids: CASSYRDLNEKLFF. The DNA of the CDR3 is TGTGCCAGCAGTTACAGGGACCTTAATGAAAAACTGTTTTTT.

The chain has TRBV27 and TRBJ1-2; TRBD1 matches 8 bases. This CDR3 comprises 14 residues. CDR1 is MNHEY and CDR2 is SMNVEV in the germline V gene (reference sequence). V lost 2 bases and J lost 6; bases outside the gene matches: 5. CDR3 nucleotides: TGTGCCAGCAGTTTAGTTCAGGGGGCGAATGGCTACACCTTC. It specifies CASSLVQGANGYTF.